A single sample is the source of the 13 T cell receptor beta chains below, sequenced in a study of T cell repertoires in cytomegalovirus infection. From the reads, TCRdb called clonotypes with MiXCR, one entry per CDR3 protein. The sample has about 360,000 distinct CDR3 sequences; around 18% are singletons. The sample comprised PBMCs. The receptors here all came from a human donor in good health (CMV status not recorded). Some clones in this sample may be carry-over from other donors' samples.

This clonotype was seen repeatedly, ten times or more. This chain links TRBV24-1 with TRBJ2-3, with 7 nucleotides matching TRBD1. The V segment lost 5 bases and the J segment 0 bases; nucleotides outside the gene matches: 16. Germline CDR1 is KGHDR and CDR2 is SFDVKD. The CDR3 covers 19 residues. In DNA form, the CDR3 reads TGTGCCACCAGTGCCCTACTACCGACAGGGATGGGGAGCACAGATACGCAGTATTTT. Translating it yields CATSALLPTGMGSTDTQYF.

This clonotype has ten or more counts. The CDR3 is CASSFSTGTSGETQYF. In DNA, the CDR3 is TGTGCCAGCAGCTTCAGTACCGGGACTAGCGGAGAGACCCAGTACTTC. The gene calls are TRBV11-2 and TRBJ2-5, with 11 bases that match TRBD2. Trimming cost V 3 bases and J 4 bases; bases outside gene matches: 7. This CDR3 has 16 amino acids. Germline CDR1 is SGHAT and CDR2 is FQNNGV.

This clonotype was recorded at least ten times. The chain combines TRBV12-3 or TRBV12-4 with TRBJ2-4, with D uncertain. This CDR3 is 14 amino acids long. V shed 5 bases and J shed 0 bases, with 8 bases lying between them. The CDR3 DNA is TGTGCCAGCAGTGCCTATATAGCCAAAAACATTCAGTACTTC. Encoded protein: CASSAYIAKNIQYF.

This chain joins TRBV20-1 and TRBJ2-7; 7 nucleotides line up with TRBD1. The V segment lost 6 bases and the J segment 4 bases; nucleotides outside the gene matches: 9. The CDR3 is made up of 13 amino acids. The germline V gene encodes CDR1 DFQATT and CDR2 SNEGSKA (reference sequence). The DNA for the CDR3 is TGCAGTGCCTTTCCGGGACAGTTTTACGAGCAGTACTTC. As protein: CSAFPGQFYEQYF.

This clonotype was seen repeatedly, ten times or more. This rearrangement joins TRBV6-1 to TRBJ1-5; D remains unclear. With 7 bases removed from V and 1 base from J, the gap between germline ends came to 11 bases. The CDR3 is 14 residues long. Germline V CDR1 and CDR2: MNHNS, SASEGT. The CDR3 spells CASIRRHSNQPQHF. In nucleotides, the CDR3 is TGTGCCAGCATTCGCCGGCACAGCAATCAGCCCCAGCATTTT.

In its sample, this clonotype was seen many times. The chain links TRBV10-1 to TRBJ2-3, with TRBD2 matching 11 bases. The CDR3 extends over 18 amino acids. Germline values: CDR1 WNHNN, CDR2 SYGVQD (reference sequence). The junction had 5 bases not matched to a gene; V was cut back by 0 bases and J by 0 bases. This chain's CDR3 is CASSESLTSGKSTDTQYF. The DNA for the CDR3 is TGCGCCAGCAGTGAGTCGCTGACTAGCGGGAAGAGCACAGATACGCAGTATTTT.

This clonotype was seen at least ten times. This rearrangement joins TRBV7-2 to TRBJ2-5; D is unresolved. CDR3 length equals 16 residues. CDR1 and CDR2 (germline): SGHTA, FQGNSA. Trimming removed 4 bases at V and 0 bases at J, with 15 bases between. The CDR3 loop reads CASSSASTAYQETQYF. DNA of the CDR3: TGTGCCAGCAGCTCCGCCTCGACGGCGTACCAAGAGACCCAGTACTTC.

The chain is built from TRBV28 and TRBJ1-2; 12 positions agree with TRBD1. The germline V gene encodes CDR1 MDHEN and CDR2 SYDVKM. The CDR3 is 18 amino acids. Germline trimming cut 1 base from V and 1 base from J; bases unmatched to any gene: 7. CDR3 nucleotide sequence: TGTGCCAGCAGTTTATCATGGGACAGGGGGCCTCTTAACTATGGCTACACCTTC. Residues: CASSLSWDRGPLNYGYTF.

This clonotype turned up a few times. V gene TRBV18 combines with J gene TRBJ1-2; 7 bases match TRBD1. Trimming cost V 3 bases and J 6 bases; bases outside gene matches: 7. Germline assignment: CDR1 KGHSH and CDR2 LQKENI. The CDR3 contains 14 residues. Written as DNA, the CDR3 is TGTGCCAGCTCACCCCGGCCCGGGACAGATGGCTACACCTTC. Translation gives CASSPRPGTDGYTF.

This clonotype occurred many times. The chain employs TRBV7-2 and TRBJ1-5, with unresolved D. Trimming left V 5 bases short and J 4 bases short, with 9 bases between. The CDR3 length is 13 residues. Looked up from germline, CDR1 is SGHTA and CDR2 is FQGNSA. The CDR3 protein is CASSPSINQPQHF. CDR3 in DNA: TGTGCCAGCAGCCCATCGATTAATCAGCCCCAGCATTTT.

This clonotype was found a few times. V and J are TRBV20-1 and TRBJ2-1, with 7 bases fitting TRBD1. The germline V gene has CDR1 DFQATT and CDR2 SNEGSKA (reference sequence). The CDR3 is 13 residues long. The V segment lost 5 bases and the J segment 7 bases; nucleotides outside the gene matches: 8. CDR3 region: CSARRDSRNEQFF. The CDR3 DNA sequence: TGCAGTGCTCGCCGGGACAGTCGTAATGAGCAGTTCTTC.

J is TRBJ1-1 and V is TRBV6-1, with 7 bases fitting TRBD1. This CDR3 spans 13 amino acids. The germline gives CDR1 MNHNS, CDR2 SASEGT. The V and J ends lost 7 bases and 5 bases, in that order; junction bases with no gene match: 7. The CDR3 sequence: CASIRQGGTEAFF. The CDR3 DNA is TGTGCCAGCATTCGACAGGGAGGGACTGAAGCTTTCTTT.

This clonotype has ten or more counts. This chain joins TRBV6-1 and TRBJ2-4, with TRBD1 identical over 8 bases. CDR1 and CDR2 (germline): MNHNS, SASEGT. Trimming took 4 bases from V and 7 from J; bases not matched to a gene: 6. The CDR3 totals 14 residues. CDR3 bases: TGTGCCAGCAGTGGACAGGGGTCTTCGAACATTCAGTACTTC. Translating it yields CASSGQGSSNIQYF.